These 24 T cell receptor beta chains were sequenced from one sample in a study of glioma-infiltrating T cells. Using RNA template, CDR3s of TCR alpha and beta were amplified with iRepertoire arm-PCR. TCRdb analysed the multiplex PCR reads with MiXCR anew, one entry per CDR3 protein. This sample has a few hundred thousand distinct CDR3 sequences; less than 50% occur once, and the top ten carry around 12%. Sequences were obtained from glioma tissue, nonneoplastic brain tissue, or PBMCs (not recorded which). These receptors were obtained from a human donor with low-grade glioma or glioblastoma, undergoing nonglioma brain surgery, or in good health (not recorded which).

The chain employs TRBV5-1 and TRBJ2-7, with 7 bases fitting TRBD2. The CDR3 totals 15 residues. J gave up 1 base and V 4 bases, and 8 bases lay outside the gene matches. In germline, CDR1 is SGHRS, CDR2 YFSETQ. The CDR3 coding sequence is TGCGCCAGCAGCCAAGCGGGGTCCCCATCCTACGAGCAGTACTTC. Its translation is CASSQAGSPSYEQYF.

The genes are TRBV7-2 and TRBJ2-1; D perhaps matches TRBD2 (6 bases). CDR1 SGHTA and CDR2 FQGNSA come from the germline V gene. The CDR3 has 15 amino acids. Trimming took off 5 bases at V and 6 bases at J, with 17 bases between the two ends. Here the CDR3 DNA reads TGTGCCAGCAGCCCGACTAGTCTGGGTTCCAATGAGCAGTTCTTC. It translates to CASSPTSLGSNEQFF.

The chain couples TRBV3-1 to TRBJ2-7, with D possibly being TRBD1 or TRBD2 (5 bases each). Germline V gives CDR1 LGHDT, CDR2 YNNKEL (reference sequence). The CDR3 is 15 residues long. Trimming stripped 4 bases from V and 1 base from J, with 14 bases between. CDR3 loop: CASSREGSPSYEQYF. The CDR3 nucleotides are TGTGCCAGCAGCCGAGAGGGGTCGCCTTCCTACGAGCAGTACTTC.

A note on this clonotype: A read error may be the cause here, since a much bigger clone is one base away. The rearrangement links TRBV6-5 to TRBJ1-1, with D maybe TRBD1 (6 bases). Germline CDR1 and CDR2: MNHEY and SVGAGI. The CDR3 extends over 17 amino acids. CDR3 nucleotide sequence: TGTGCCTGCAGTTACTCGCTAGGGGGACCGGCGAACACTGAAGCTTTCTTT. This gives the protein CACSYSLGGPANTEAFF.

Points on this clonotype: A read error may be the cause here, since a much bigger clone is one base away. This likely comes from a read error, as the CDR3 has no conserved phenylalanine or tryptophan at its end. This CDR3 is CASIRVAGEADTQYS. The CDR3 bases are TGTGCCAGCATCCGGGTAGCGGGAGAAGCAGATACGCAGTATTCT. The gene calls are TRBV6-2 or TRBV6-3 and TRBJ2-3; 9 nucleotides align to TRBD2. This CDR3 has 15 residues. The trim removed 7 bases at V and 4 bases at J, leaving 9 bases unmatched. Germline CDR1 reads MNHEY; CDR2 reads SVGEGT.

Concerning this clonotype: Here the CDR3 omits its conserved ending phenylalanine or tryptophan, so a read error is the likely source. The V gene is TRBV29-1, the J gene TRBJ1-1, with unresolved D. Per the germline V gene, CDR1 is SQVTM and CDR2 is ANQGSEA. Trimming left V 1 base short and J 4 bases short, with 13 bases between. The CDR3 is made up of 14 amino acids. In DNA form, the CDR3 reads TGCAGCGTTGAAGTGATTTCGGGAGGCACTGAAGCTTTCCTT. This sequence encodes CSVEVISGGTEAFL.

In the case of this clonotype: A much larger clone sits a single nucleotide away, making a read error possible. Likely a read error: the CDR3 ends without its conserved phenylalanine or tryptophan. CDR3 in DNA: TGTGCCAGCAGTTACTCTAGGCAGGGGAAAACTGAAGCTTTCTCT. It yields the protein CASSYSRQGKTEAFS. The chain couples TRBV6-6 to TRBJ1-1, with D perhaps matching TRBD1 (6 bases). CDR3 length: 15 amino acids. CDR1 MNHNY and CDR2 SVGAGI come from the germline V gene (reference sequence). V dropped 0 bases and J dropped 5 bases, with 13 bases sitting between them.

The chain couples TRBV6-2 or TRBV6-3 to TRBJ2-1; TRBD2 agrees at 7 bases. Judging by the DNA end, TRBJ2-7 fits better; the J call may be wrong. Per the germline V gene, CDR1 is MNHEY and CDR2 is SVGEGT. The CDR3 is 14 residues long. CDR3 DNA sequence: TGTGCCAGCAGCCGCCTTGGGACTACACCCGAGCAGTACTTC. Amino acid sequence: CASSRLGTTPEQYF.

This clonotype was observed at least ten times. The chain recombines TRBV28 with TRBJ1-4; D call uncertain. The CDR3 runs 11 residues. Between the trimmed V and J ends, which lost 11 bases and 3 bases, there was a span of 7 bases. Germline loops: CDR1 MDHEN, CDR2 SYDVKM. CDR3 sequence reads: CASGSNEKLFF. The CDR3 coding sequence is TGTGCCTCCGGGTCTAATGAAAAACTGTTTTTT.

This clonotype has ten or more counts. The V and J genes are TRBV27 and TRBJ1-2; TRBD1 is a possible D gene (5 bases). There are 13 residues in the CDR3. The germline V gene has CDR1 MNHEY and CDR2 SMNVEV (reference sequence). V lost 8 bases to trimming and J lost 4 bases, with 14 bases between them. CDR3 nucleotides: TGTGCCAGCGCCCGACAGAACATCTATGGCTACACCTTC. Translating it yields CASARQNIYGYTF.

As concerns this clonotype: The missing conserved phenylalanine or tryptophan at the end of this CDR3 makes a read error likely. In nucleotides, the CDR3 is TGTGCCACCAGCAGAGATTGGGGGAAAGTAGCCAAAAACATTCAGTACCTC. Protein: CATSRDWGKVAKNIQYL. The chain combines TRBV15 with TRBJ2-4; D may be TRBD1 or TRBD2 (5 bases each). The germline V and J ends were trimmed by 0 bases and 0 bases, with 12 bases remaining between them. Germline assignment: CDR1 LNHNV and CDR2 YYDKDF (reference sequence). This CDR3 has 17 amino acids.

This clonotype was counted at least ten times. V gene TRBV6-1 combines with J gene TRBJ1-5, with D uncertain. The ends were cut back, 8 bases at V and 7 bases at J, with 6 bases in the middle. From germline, CDR1 is MNHNS and CDR2 SASEGT. This CDR3 contains 10 residues. The CDR3 spells CASGVQPQHF. The DNA of the CDR3 is TGTGCCAGCGGAGTCCAGCCCCAGCATTTT.

Comments on this clonotype: A much larger clone lies one base from this, so it may be a read error. The V gene is TRBV6-2 or TRBV6-3, the J gene TRBJ2-2; D unresolved. The CDR3 is 14 residues long. The germline V gene encodes CDR1 MNHEY and CDR2 SVGEGT. Trimming removed 4 bases from V and 6 bases from J, with 12 bases in between. CDR3 sequence (DNA): TGTGCCAGCAGTTCGTGGGGTTGGGCCGGGGAGCTGTTTTTT. Its protein product is CASSSWGWAGELFF.

In this sample, this clonotype turned up many times. The chain links TRBV28 to TRBJ2-5; a weak D match, TRBD2 (6 bases). The CDR3 length is 15 residues. In germline, CDR1 is MDHEN, CDR2 SYDVKM. V was clipped by 3 bases and J by 4 bases, with 15 bases between them. DNA of the CDR3: TGTGCCAGCAGTTTGCAGGAGGGCCTGAGAGAGACCCAGTACTTC. Residues: CASSLQEGLRETQYF.

Points on this clonotype: A much larger clone differs from this one at a single base, so this may be a read error. The rearrangement links TRBV27 to TRBJ2-7, with 9 nucleotides matching TRBD1. Germline values: CDR1 MNHEY, CDR2 SMNVEV (reference sequence). J was trimmed by 2 bases and V by 9 bases; bases with no gene match: 14. The CDR3 consists of 16 residues. Here the CDR3 reads CARSPLDGTGTYEQYF. As DNA, the CDR3 is TGTGCCAGGAGTCCTCTGGACGGGACAGGGACCTACGAGCAGTACTTC.

In this sample, this clonotype turned up many times. The junction differs from germline at one of its ends, possibly a read error. The V and J genes are TRBV6-2 or TRBV6-3 and TRBJ2-3; D is uncertain. CDR1 is MNHEY, CDR2 SVGEGT, per germline. The CDR3 has 12 residues. This CDR3 reads CASSYPTDTQYF. DNA of the CDR3: TGCGCCAGCAGCTACCCCACAGATACGCAGTATTTT.

To note about this clonotype: One base away lies a much larger clone, so this may be a sequencing read error. The chain combines TRBV28 with TRBJ1-5, with D hard to call. The CDR3 is 11 residues long. Germline CDR1 reads MDHEN; CDR2 reads SYDVKM. Trimming cost V 5 bases and J 6 bases, with 5 bases left between them. In DNA, the CDR3 is TGTGCCAGCAGTATGATTCAGCCCCAGCATTTT. This translates into CASSMIQPQHF.

This clonotype was seen more than once but under ten times. The rearrangement links TRBV27 to TRBJ2-6; the D is unclear. Germline CDR1 reads MNHEY; CDR2 reads SMNVEV (reference sequence). The CDR3 is 17 amino acids. V was pared by 5 bases and J by 2 bases, with 16 bases between. CDR3 sequence reads: CASSPPHVNAGANVLTF. CDR3 sequence (DNA): TGTGCCAGCAGTCCCCCCCACGTCAACGCTGGGGCCAACGTCCTGACTTTC.

V usage is TRBV6-2 or TRBV6-3 and J usage is TRBJ2-7; TRBD2 might be the D (6 bases). The V and J ends lost 6 bases and 2 bases respectively, with 20 bases between them. Germline-derived CDR1 and CDR2 are MNHEY and SVGEGT. The CDR3 consists of 16 residues. CDR3 residues: CASSFGGGSLAYEQYF. CDR3 nucleotide sequence: TGTGCCAGCAGCTTCGGGGGTGGATCTCTAGCCTACGAGCAGTACTTC.

J is TRBJ2-1 and V is TRBV20-1, with D tentatively TRBD1 (5 bases). Trimming removed 0 bases at V and 2 bases at J, with 11 bases between. This CDR3 region has 15 residues. The germline gives CDR1 DFQATT, CDR2 SNEGSKA (reference sequence). In nucleotides, the CDR3 is TGCAGTGCTAGAGATGTGGGGCGACCCTACAATGAGCAGTTCTTC. Protein: CSARDVGRPYNEQFF.

This clonotype was detected a few times. The CDR3 region has the DNA TGTGCCAGCAGCTTCAGACTAGCGGGGAGGATAGAGACCCAGTACTTC. It specifies CASSFRLAGRIETQYF. V is TRBV7-9 and J is TRBJ2-5; TRBD2 aligns across 11 bases. This CDR3 comprises 16 residues. J gave up 4 bases and V 3 bases, and 7 bases lay outside the gene matches. From germline, CDR1 is SEHNR and CDR2 FQNEAQ (reference sequence).

The V call is TRBV3-1, the J call TRBJ2-5; 8 bases map to TRBD2. This CDR3 region has 14 residues. With 7 bases clipped from V and 2 bases from J, the junction kept 6 bases outside the gene matches. Germline V gives CDR1 LGHDT, CDR2 YNNKEL (reference sequence). CDR3 region: CASNILAEQETQYF. CDR3 sequence (DNA): TGTGCCAGCAATATACTAGCGGAACAAGAGACCCAGTACTTC.

The rearrangement joins TRBV4-2 to TRBJ2-7, with 8 bases matching TRBD2. The CDR3 loop spans 15 amino acids. Per the germline V gene, CDR1 is LGHNA and CDR2 is YNFKEQ. V shed 1 base, J shed 1 base, and the junction held 3 bases outside the gene matches. The CDR3 is CASSQALAGSYEQYF. DNA of the CDR3: TGTGCCAGCAGCCAAGCTCTAGCGGGTTCCTACGAGCAGTACTTC.

This clonotype was seen more than once but under ten times. The gene calls are TRBV20-1 and TRBJ2-1, with 14 bases that match TRBD2. The CDR3 is 16 amino acids. Germline V gene sequence: CDR1 DFQATT, CDR2 SNEGSKA (reference sequence). V lost 6 bases and J lost 5; bases outside the gene matches: 9. In DNA form, the CDR3 reads TGCAGTGCCGACCAGCCGGGACTAGCGGGGGACAATGAGCAGTTCTTC. Protein: CSADQPGLAGDNEQFF.